The T cell receptor (beta chain) under discussion was sequenced for a study of vaccination and CD4 T cells after COVID-19. Sequence data for DNA of cultured CD4+ T cells were generated by the Oncomine TCR Beta short-read assay. CD4+ T cells were cultured, and genomic DNA was extracted from them. TCRdb reanalysed the PCR reads using MiXCR and keeps one entry per CDR3 protein. Among more than 10,000 distinct CDR3 sequences listed, less than 50% were seen once. A word on this clonotype: The target antigen is unknown.

Stated treatment: roughly 10-day PBMC culture with coronavirus spike peptide pools or control peptides (ViraFEST assay). ViraFEST used peptide pools to expand antigen-specific T cells, then sequenced TCRs. Upon completion of 10 days of culture, CD4+ T cells were isolated via negative selection. Study conclusions and caveats: Only after vaccination were a median approximately 88% of convalescents' reactive clones seen.

Germline CDR1 is MDHEN and CDR2 is SYDVKM. Trimming stripped 8 bases from V and 8 bases from J, with 22 bases between. This CDR3 comprises 15 residues. Sample: CD4+ T cells from blood, cultured in vitro, taken after SARS-CoV-2 vaccination. The rearrangement uses TRBV28 and TRBJ1-3; weak D call: TRBD1 (6 bases). This TCR was recovered from a human donor who had recovered from COVID-19. The chain's CDR3 is CASLPGAAPLDTIYF. The CDR3 DNA sequence: TGTGCCAGCCTACCGGGGGCAGCTCCTTTGGACACCATATATTTT.